This TCR beta chain is from a study of blood T cell repertoires in COVID-19. Study overall: Material from acute and convalescent COVID-19 was sourced from the United States, Italy and Spain. PBMCs, B-cell-depleted T cells, or T cells provided the cDNA or gDNA that made up the material.

V lost 4 bases to trimming and J lost 2 bases, with 10 bases between them. The CDR3 covers 14 residues. Per the germline V gene, CDR1 is MRHNA and CDR2 is SNTAGT. Sequenced by immunoSEQ multiplex PCR; TCRdb stores in-frame clones only, minus some. Of about 120,000 clones in the sample, approximately 87% were seen once. The origin of this receptor is a man in his thirties or forties with acute or convalescent COVID-19. Sequencing was done on a sample of peripheral blood. The chain uses TRBV6-4 and TRBJ2-3; a weak D match, TRBD2 (6 bases). This CDR3 is CASSVGTDTDTQYF. The CDR3 DNA reads as TGTGCCAGCAGTGTTGGGACTGACACAGATACGCAGTATTTT.